The source of this T cell receptor (beta chain) is a study of blood T cell repertoires in COVID-19. With 3 bases removed from V and 3 bases from J, the gap between germline ends came to 3 bases. The CDR3 contains 12 residues. Germline-derived CDR1 and CDR2 are SGHDN and FVKESK. TCRdb keeps only in-frame clones here, not all; method: immunoSEQ multiplex PCR. The sample has around 95,000 clones, 80% to 90% seen once; the top ten hold under 5.5%. Sequencing was carried out using peripheral blood. The genes are TRBV14 and TRBJ2-1; D remains unclear. The TCR comes from a human donor in a cohort sampled during active COVID-19. The CDR3 sequence: CASSHRYNEQFF. DNA for the CDR3: TGTGCCAGCAGCCACCGCTACAATGAGCAGTTCTTC.